These 6 T cell receptor beta chains came from one sample sequenced in a study of T-cell reconstitution after alpha-beta-depleted transplantation in children. Unique molecular identifiers were built into the TCRbeta library. In TCRdb, the PCR reads were re-called with MiXCR into one record per CDR3 protein. The sample lists about 7,900 distinct CDR3 sequences, 30% occurring once. The sequenced sample was peripheral blood, obtained 60 days after TCRalphabeta/CD19-depleted stem cell transplant. Receptors originate from a boy under three years old who had a stem cell transplant for SCID, so the T cells may come from the graft donor.

This chain connects TRBV4-1 to TRBJ2-1; 9 positions match TRBD2. This CDR3 comprises 20 residues. Per germline, CDR1 MGHRA and CDR2 YSYEKL. J gave up 8 bases and V 4 bases, and 24 bases lay outside the gene matches. CDR3 residues: CASSLKGGAVASGMGDEQFF. The CDR3 nucleotides read TGCGCCAGCAGCCTAAAAGGGGGGGCCGTAGCTAGCGGGATGGGGGATGAGCAGTTCTTC.

By sample share, this clonotype is medium-sized. The chain's CDR3 is CASSQLSGNTIYF. CDR3 DNA: TGTGCCAGCAGCCAACTGTCTGGAAACACCATATATTTT. V is TRBV3-1 and J is TRBJ1-3; no firm D call. Germline V CDR1 and CDR2: LGHDT, YNNKEL (reference sequence). This CDR3 has 13 residues. The ends were cut back, 2 bases at V and 1 base at J, with 3 bases in the middle.

Only one count was recorded for this clonotype. The V and J genes are TRBV2 and TRBJ2-5; D not resolved. V lost 5 bases to trimming and J lost 4 bases, with 11 bases between them. Germline V gene data show CDR1 as SNHLY and CDR2 as FYNNEI. The CDR3 runs 13 residues. CDR3 in DNA: TGTGCCAGCAGTCGCCGACGGATAGAGACCCAGTACTTC. This gives the protein CASSRRRIETQYF.

This clonotype qualifies as medium-sized. The J gene is TRBJ2-7, the V gene TRBV6-1, with 9 bases aligning to TRBD1. This CDR3 contains 15 residues. With 5 bases clipped from V and 3 bases from J, the junction kept 8 bases outside the gene matches. Germline assignment: CDR1 MNHNS and CDR2 SASEGT. The CDR3 sequence is CASSKAGTGYYEQYF. CDR3 DNA: TGTGCCAGCAGTAAGGCCGGGACAGGGTACTACGAGCAGTACTTC.

This clonotype ranks as medium-sized. This sequence joins TRBV21-1 and TRBJ2-7; the table's D gene call, TRBD1, was not cross checked with the DNA. TRBV21-1 is listed as a pseudogene. CDR3 length: 15 residues. CDR3 nucleotide sequence: TGTGCCAGCAGCGCAAGGGACAGGGAGGGCTACGAGCAGTACTTC. It translates to CASSARDREGYEQYF.

By share, this clonotype counts as medium-sized. The genes are TRBV2 and TRBJ2-5, with D perhaps TRBD1 (7 bases). Per germline, CDR1 SNHLY and CDR2 FYNNEI. Trimming removed 6 bases at V and 5 bases at J, with 13 bases between. The CDR3 runs to 13 residues. The CDR3: CASRGGGWETQYF. CDR3 sequence (DNA): TGTGCCAGCAGAGGAGGGGGCTGGGAGACCCAGTACTTC.